This is a list of T cell receptor beta chains from one sample in a study of yellow fever vaccine responses in identical twins. Each CDR3 protein is one row after TCRdb ran MiXCR on the RT-PCR reads. The sample carries thousands of distinct CDR3 sequences, roughly 84% recorded once. Sequenced here: T cells from blood (PBMCs), unsorted or a sorted subset (not recorded which), sampled before or after yellow fever vaccination (not recorded which). Receptor source: a woman between 18 and 29 years old who received the yellow fever vaccine. CDR3s include the opening cysteine and the closing phenylalanine or tryptophan. D genes are given only for firm matches. Where a row states a size, it is once, few, many or the class of an expanded clone; other rows omit it.

>NA|TRBV11-2|TRBJ2-7|NA
TGTGCCAGCAGCCCACGAGTGACACCCAACATAGGCGAGCAGTACTTC
CASSPRVTPNIGEQYF
>once|TRBV28|TRBJ2-7|NA
TGTGCCAGCAGTTGGTCGGACAGCTACGAGCAGTACTTC
CASSWSDSYEQYF
>NA|TRBV15|TRBJ1-2|NA
TGTGCCGTCCGAGGCAGAACTAACTATGGCTACACCTTC
CAVRGRTNYGYTF
>NA|TRBV7-9|TRBJ2-7|TRBD2
TGTGCCAGCAGCTACCCTTCGGCGGGGGAAGCACAGGAGCAGTACTTC
CASSYPSAGEAQEQYF
>once|TRBV29-1|TRBJ2-3|NA
TGCAGCGTTGGGATCTCTAGCACAGATACGCAGTATTTT
CSVGISSTDTQYF
>NA|TRBV12-3/TRBV12-4|TRBJ2-7|NA
TGTGCCAGCAGCCCCCAGGAGGGGGCCTACGAGCAGTACTTC
CASSPQEGAYEQYF
>NA|TRBV4-3|TRBJ2-1|TRBD2
TGCGCCAGCAGCCCGGGACTAGCGGACTACAATGAGCAGTTCTTC
CASSPGLADYNEQFF
>NA|TRBV12-3/TRBV12-4|TRBJ2-7|NA
TGTGCCAGCAGCCTCACAAACGTGGGGTTATCCGAGCAGTACTTC
CASSLTNVGLSEQYF
>NA|TRBV11-1|TRBJ2-7|TRBD1
TGTGCCAGCAGCTTTGGACAGGGAGCAATCAACGAGCAGTACTTC
CASSFGQGAINEQYF
>NA|TRBV20-1|TRBJ2-1|NA
TGCAGTGCTAGAGAACCCACGGGAGTTTACAATGAGCAGTTCTTC
CSAREPTGVYNEQFF
>NA|TRBV11-3|TRBJ2-7|NA
TGTGCCAGCAGCTTAGAACCCCTAGTGAACGAGCAGTACTTC
CASSLEPLVNEQYF
>NA|TRBV7-3|TRBJ2-3|NA
TGTGCCAGCAGTTCTAGAGTAGTTTCGGATACGCAGTATTTT
CASSSRVVSDTQYF
>NA|TRBV30|TRBJ1-1|NA
TGTGCCTGGAGTGGGGGTGCTGAAGCTTTCTTT
CAWSGGAEAFF
>NA|TRBV11-2|TRBJ2-5|NA
TGTGCCAGCAGCCCCCGGTTACAGGAGACCCAGTACTTC
CASSPRLQETQYF
>NA|TRBV11-3|TRBJ2-3|NA
TGTGCCAGCAGCTTAGATCTGGAAGCTCCAGATACGCAGTATTTT
CASSLDLEAPDTQYF
>NA|TRBV7-3|TRBJ2-1|TRBD1
TGTGCCAGCAGCTTAACGAGACAGGGGAGATATGAGCAGTTCTTC
CASSLTRQGRYEQFF
>NA|TRBV4-2|TRBJ2-1|TRBD2
TGTGCCAGCAGCCCAGGGACTAGCGGGAGCTATGAGCAGTTCTTC
CASSPGTSGSYEQFF
>NA|TRBV11-2|TRBJ2-7|TRBD1
TGTGCCAGCAGTTGGGACAGCTCCTACGAGCAGTACTTC
CASSWDSSYEQYF
>NA|TRBV11-3|TRBJ2-7|TRBD1
TGTGCCAGCAGCCCCGGGACAGGTCGGTCCTACGAGCAGTACTTC
CASSPGTGRSYEQYF
>NA|TRBV4-1|TRBJ2-1|NA
TGCGCCAGCAGCCAAGATCAGGACGGGGTCTCCTACAATGAGCAGTTCTTC
CASSQDQDGVSYNEQFF
>NA|TRBV2|TRBJ2-3|TRBD1
TGTGCCAGCAGTGAGGGGGACAGGACAAATACGCAGTATTTT
CASSEGDRTNTQYF
>NA|TRBV18|TRBJ2-6|NA
TGTGCCAGCTCCCCCGATACGGGGACCTCTGGGGCCAACGTCCTGACTTTC
CASSPDTGTSGANVLTF
>NA|TRBV29-1|TRBJ2-1|NA
TGCAGCGTTGAAGCAGCTCTAGCAAGCGATGAGCAGTTCTTC
CSVEAALASDEQFF
>NA|TRBV12-5|TRBJ2-3|TRBD2
TGTGCTAGTGGTTTCGGACTAGCGGGAACCACAGATACGCAGTATTTT
CASGFGLAGTTDTQYF
>once|TRBV7-9|TRBJ1-1|NA
TGTGCCAGCAGCCTTTCCCTTCTGAACACTGAAGCTTTCTTT
CASSLSLLNTEAFF
>NA|TRBV7-6|TRBJ2-1|NA
TGTGCTAGCAGCTTGGCGCTAGTTGCGGGTGAGCAGTTCTTC
CASSLALVAGEQFF
>NA|TRBV5-4|TRBJ2-3|TRBD2
TGTGCCAGCAGCCGACTAGCGGAAGCCGGAGATACGCAGTATTTT
CASSRLAEAGDTQYF
>few|TRBV11-3|TRBJ2-7|NA
TGTGCCAGCAGCTTCGCCCGGGACGGAAACTCCTACGAGCAGTACTTC
CASSFARDGNSYEQYF
>NA|TRBV13|TRBJ2-7|NA
TGTGCCAGCAGCGACTACGAGCAGTACTTC
CASSDYEQYF
>NA|TRBV7-9|TRBJ2-1|NA
TGTGCCAGCAGCCCCCCACAAGGGAATGAGCAGTTCTTC
CASSPPQGNEQFF
>NA|TRBV7-9|TRBJ2-5|NA
TGTGCCAGCAGCTTACCACCCCAAGAGACCCAGTACTTC
CASSLPPQETQYF
>NA|TRBV29-1|TRBJ1-1|TRBD1
TGCAGCGTGACAGGGAACGGCGCTGAAGCTTTCTTT
CSVTGNGAEAFF
>few|TRBV15|TRBJ2-6|NA
TGTGCCACCAGCCCGGACGCATTGGTGTCCAACGTCCTGACTTTC
CATSPDALVSNVLTF